A selection of T cell receptor beta chains follows, all from one sample in a study of cytomegalovirus exposure and HLA in healthy donors. Sequenced by immunoSEQ multiplex PCR; TCRdb stores in-frame clones only, minus some. The repertoire holds some 150,000 clones, approximately 78% seen once, with less than 2.5% in the top ten. The source material was PBMCs. Receptors originate from a human donor in good health. Both conserved end residues are trimmed from each CDR3. Fields, in order: V gene, CDR3 length, D gene, clone size, J gene, CDR3 protein. The D gene is left open where the match is weak. Clone size is stated in some rows and not others, as once, few, many or a class when expanded.

>TRBV12-5|12|-|-|TRBJ2-3
ASGLVLNTDTQY
>TRBV7-8|12|TRBD1|-|TRBJ1-4
ASSLGQGREKLF
>TRBV4-3|13|TRBD1|-|TRBJ1-1
ASSQGDRGRTEAF
>TRBV5-1|13|-|many|TRBJ2-7
ASSLMGGASYEQY
>TRBV9|14|TRBD2|once|TRBJ2-3
ASSVGLLAGTDTQY
>TRBV19|13|TRBD1|-|TRBJ1-1
ATEGGRALNTEAF
>TRBV6-6|12|-|-|TRBJ1-5
ASRSTGTNQPQH
>TRBV29-1|15|TRBD2|-|TRBJ2-3
SVEYEGGRGAGDTQY
>TRBV15|13|TRBD1|-|TRBJ1-6
ATSRPGGENSPLH
>TRBV7-9|14|-|-|TRBJ1-2
ASYGNPGTRFYGYT
>TRBV6-5|11|TRBD1|-|TRBJ1-2
ASSRTGDYGYT
>TRBV18|12|-|-|TRBJ1-2
ASSPDARNYGYP
>TRBV7-2|14|TRBD1|-|TRBJ1-2
ASSLVWTGVNYGYT
>TRBV7-8|13|TRBD1|-|TRBJ1-4
ASSLATGVDEKLF
>TRBV7-2|11|TRBD1|-|TRBJ1-1
ASSLQGAREAF
>TRBV7-2|12|-|-|TRBJ2-2
ASSLALGVGELF
>TRBV25-1|12|-|-|TRBJ2-7
ASSEYEVNAEQY
>TRBV27|12|TRBD1|-|TRBJ2-7
ASRKDRGTYEQY
>TRBV5-4|11|-|-|TRBJ1-1
ASSNPRVAEAF
>TRBV19|14|-|-|TRBJ1-5
ASSIARGGGAQPQH
>TRBV20-1|9|TRBD2|-|TRBJ2-7
SARGGYEQY
>TRBV7-7|12|-|once|-
ASSVTGQGAEQY
>TRBV2|14|TRBD2|-|TRBJ2-3
ASDSRTSGITDTQY
>TRBV30|11|-|-|TRBJ2-7
AWSRGQGYEQY
>TRBV27|11|TRBD2|once|TRBJ2-1
ASSSLAGNEQF
>TRBV28|14|TRBD1|-|TRBJ1-2
ASSLHTGTGVGGYT
>TRBV5-1|13|-|-|TRBJ1-1
ASRLDTLLNTEAF
>TRBV5-4|12|TRBD1|few|TRBJ1-1
ASRGRQGGTEAF
>TRBV27|13|TRBD1|-|TRBJ1-2
ASSPDRPLDYGYT
>TRBV5-5|11|-|few|TRBJ2-5
ASRDMTGETQY
>TRBV7-9|11|-|once|TRBJ2-3
ASSLAAADTQY
>TRBV6-5|13|TRBD1|-|TRBJ1-2
ASRSTYGTGAGYT
>TRBV27|12|TRBD1|once|TRBJ1-5
ASSLGTGGQPQH
>TRBV7-8|12|TRBD1|-|TRBJ2-2
ASSLTGGGGELF
>TRBV7-9|14|-|-|TRBJ2-7
ASSPGGPHPRYEQY
>TRBV6-1|11|TRBD1|-|TRBJ1-1
ASSSTDRGEAF
>TRBV4-1|11|-|-|TRBJ1-2
ASSLPGNYGYT
>TRBV28|12|-|-|TRBJ1-1
ASSSGGGWTEAF
>TRBV7-9|12|TRBD1|-|TRBJ2-7
ASSLTDRGYEQY